The clone carrying this T cell receptor (beta chain) was observed many times. Its antigen is as yet unknown. Quantitative molecular-barcoded 5'-RACE generated the TCR beta libraries. A single record per CDR3 protein comes from TCRdb applying MiXCR to the 5' RACE reads. Counted here are 160,000 or so distinct CDR3 sequences, around 9.6% occurring once; the ten biggest clones make up about 15%. The sample belongs to a study of CD8 T cells in ankylosing spondylitis. There are 15 residues in the CDR3. V lost 3 bases and J lost 10; bases outside the gene matches: 12. The germline gives CDR1 SQVTM, CDR2 ANQGSEA. The study, taken as a whole, reports: The study identified a TCR beta motif of roughly eight highly homologous variants that appeared characteristic of ankylosing spondylitis blood. Prior literature has documented some motif variants in synovial fluid and blood from reactive arthritis.

The TCR sequence derives from a female donor with ankylosing spondylitis or in good health (not recorded which). Sequencing was performed on blood, either unsorted or a sorted T cell fraction (not recorded which). This sequence joins TRBV29-1 and TRBJ2-1, with TRBD2 matching over 10 bases. CDR3 region: CSVDQSGRALYEQFF. The CDR3 DNA sequence: TGCAGCGTTGACCAAAGCGGGAGGGCCTTGTACGAGCAGTTCTTC.